This T cell receptor beta chain was sequenced during a study of beta chain features in type 1 diabetes. All of the isolated RNA was reverse transcribed, so expressed TCRB transcripts were sequenced. Repertoires were generated with immunoSEQ multiplex PCR, while TCRdb's copy carries only in-frame clones and drops some. The sample lists around 140,000 clones, 13% occurring once. Study outcomes and limitations: The study found moderately but significantly shorter TCRB CDR3s in all four CD4+ subsets of Type 1 diabetes patients.

Points on this clone: Its antigen is not identified.

The CDR3 runs to 16 residues. Trimming removed 2 bases from V and 0 bases from J, with 14 bases in between. CDR1 PRHDT and CDR2 FYEKMQ come from the germline V gene (reference sequence). The clonotype comes from a man aged 18-30 years with type 1 diabetes. The sequencing sample was made of central memory CD4+ T cells from blood. J is TRBJ2-7 and V is TRBV13; tentative D call: TRBD2 (6 bases). The CDR3 bases are TGTGCCAGCAGCTTATCTCGGACGGGACTCTCCTACGAGCAGTACTTC. Its translation: CASSLSRTGLSYEQYF.